What follows is one TCR beta chain and its context. Clones were read by immunoSEQ multiplex PCR, and TCRdb kept only the in-frame ones, dropping some. In the table there are nearly 95,000 clones, about 90% of which are singletons. Germline V CDR1 and CDR2: PRHDT, FYEKMQ (reference sequence). This CDR3 comprises 17 residues. Trimming stripped 6 bases from V and 1 base from J, with 19 bases between. This specimen belongs to a study of blood T cell repertoires in COVID-19. Sequenced input: peripheral blood. J is TRBJ2-1 and V is TRBV13; weak D call: TRBD1 (5 bases). The clonotype comes from a human donor with acute or convalescent COVID-19. The donor label of this sample is uncertain. The CDR3 nucleotides read TGTGCCAGCAGTCGTATGACAGCCCAACGGTCCTACAATGAGCAGTTCTTC. It encodes CASSRMTAQRSYNEQFF.